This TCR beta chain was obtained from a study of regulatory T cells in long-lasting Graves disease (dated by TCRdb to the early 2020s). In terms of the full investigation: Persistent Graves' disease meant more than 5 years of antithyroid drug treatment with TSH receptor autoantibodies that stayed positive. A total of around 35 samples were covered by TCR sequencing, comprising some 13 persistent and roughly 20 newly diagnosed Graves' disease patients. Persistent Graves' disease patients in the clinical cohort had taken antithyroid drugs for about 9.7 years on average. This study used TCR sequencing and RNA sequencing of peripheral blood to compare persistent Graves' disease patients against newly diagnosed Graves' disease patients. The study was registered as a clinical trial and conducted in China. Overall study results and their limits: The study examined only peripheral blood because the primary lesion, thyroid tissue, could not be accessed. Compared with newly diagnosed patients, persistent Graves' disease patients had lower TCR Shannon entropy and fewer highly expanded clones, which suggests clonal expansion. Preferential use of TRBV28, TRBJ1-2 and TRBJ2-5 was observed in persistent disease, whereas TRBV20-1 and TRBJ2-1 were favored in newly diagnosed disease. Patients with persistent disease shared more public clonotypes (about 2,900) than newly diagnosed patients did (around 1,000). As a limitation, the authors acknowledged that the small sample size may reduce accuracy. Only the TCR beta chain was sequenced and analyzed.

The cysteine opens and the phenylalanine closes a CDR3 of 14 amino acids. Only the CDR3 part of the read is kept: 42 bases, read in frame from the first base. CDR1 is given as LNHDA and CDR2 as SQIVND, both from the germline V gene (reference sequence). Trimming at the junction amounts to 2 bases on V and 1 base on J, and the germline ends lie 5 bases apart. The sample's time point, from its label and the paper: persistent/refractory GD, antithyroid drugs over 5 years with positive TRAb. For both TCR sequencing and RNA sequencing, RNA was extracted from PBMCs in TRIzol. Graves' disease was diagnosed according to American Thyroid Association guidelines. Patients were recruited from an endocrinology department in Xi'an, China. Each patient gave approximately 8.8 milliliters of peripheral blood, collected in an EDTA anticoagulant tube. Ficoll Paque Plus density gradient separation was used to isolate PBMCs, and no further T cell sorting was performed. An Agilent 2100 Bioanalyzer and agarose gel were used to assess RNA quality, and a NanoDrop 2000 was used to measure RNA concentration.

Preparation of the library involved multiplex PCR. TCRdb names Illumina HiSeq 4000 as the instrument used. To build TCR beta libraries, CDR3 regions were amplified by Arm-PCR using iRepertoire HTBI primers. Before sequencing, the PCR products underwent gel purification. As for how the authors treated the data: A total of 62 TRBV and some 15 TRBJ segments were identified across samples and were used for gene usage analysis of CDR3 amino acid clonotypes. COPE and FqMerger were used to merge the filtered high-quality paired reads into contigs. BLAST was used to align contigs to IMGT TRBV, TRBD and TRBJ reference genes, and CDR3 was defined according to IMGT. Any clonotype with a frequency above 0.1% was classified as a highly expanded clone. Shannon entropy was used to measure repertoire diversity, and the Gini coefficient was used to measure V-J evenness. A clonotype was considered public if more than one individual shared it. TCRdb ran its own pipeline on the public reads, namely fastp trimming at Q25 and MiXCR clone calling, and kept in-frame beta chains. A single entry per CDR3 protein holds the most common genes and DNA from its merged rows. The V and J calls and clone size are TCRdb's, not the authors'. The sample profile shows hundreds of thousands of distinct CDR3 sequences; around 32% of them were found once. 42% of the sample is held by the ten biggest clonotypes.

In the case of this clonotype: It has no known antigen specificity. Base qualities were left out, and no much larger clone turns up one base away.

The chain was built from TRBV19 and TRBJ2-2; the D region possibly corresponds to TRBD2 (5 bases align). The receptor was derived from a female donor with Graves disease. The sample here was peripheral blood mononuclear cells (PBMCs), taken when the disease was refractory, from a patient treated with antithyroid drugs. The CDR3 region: CASSISGNTGELFF. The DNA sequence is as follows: TGTGCCAGTAGTATAAGCGGGAACACCGGGGAGCTGTTTTTT.